These 27 T cell receptor beta chains share one sample of origin, sequenced in a study of OX40 agonist ivuxolimab in advanced cancers. TCRdb keeps only in-frame clones here, not all; method: immunoSEQ multiplex PCR. The table has about 30,000 clones, 70% to 85% seen once; the top ten hold approximately 30%. The sequences come from CD4+ or CD8+ T cells sorted from blood, collected in a trial of the OX40 agonist ivuxolimab. The receptors here all came from an adult with an advanced solid tumor such as melanoma, head and neck, liver or kidney cancer.

This chain connects TRBV29-1 to TRBJ2-7; TRBD2 agrees at 7 bases. Germline loops: CDR1 SQVTM, CDR2 ANQGSEA. CDR3 length equals 13 residues. V lost 6 bases to trimming and J lost 0 bases; unmatched junction nucleotides: 5. As DNA, the CDR3 is TGCAGCGTAAGACTAGCAAACTCCTACGAGCAGTACTTC. Protein product: CSVRLANSYEQYF.

The V and J genes are TRBV5-4 and TRBJ1-1, with 7 nucleotides matching TRBD1. The CDR3 contains 13 residues. V dropped 5 bases and J dropped 1; count of bases not matched to a gene: 2. Germline values: CDR1 SGHNT, CDR2 YYREEE (reference sequence). The CDR3 loop is CASRGDRNTEAFF. In nucleotides, the CDR3 is TGTGCCAGCAGAGGGGACAGGAACACTGAAGCTTTCTTT.

V usage is TRBV4-1 and J usage is TRBJ2-2, with TRBD1 identical over 7 bases. This CDR3 is built from 17 residues. J gave up 5 bases and V 4 bases, and 13 bases lay outside the gene matches. Germline V gene sequence: CDR1 MGHRA, CDR2 YSYEKL. Here the CDR3 reads CASSLKYNTGATGELFF. DNA of the CDR3: TGCGCCAGCAGCCTCAAATACAATACAGGGGCGACCGGGGAGCTGTTTTTT.

DNA of the CDR3: TGTGCCAGTAGTATGGGACACAATTACGAGCAGTACTTC. Amino acid sequence: CASSMGHNYEQYF. The V gene is TRBV19, the J gene TRBJ2-7, with D possibly matching TRBD1 (6 bases). V lost 3 bases and J lost 4, with 10 bases in between. CDR1 and CDR2 from the germline V gene are LNHDA and SQIVND (reference sequence). The CDR3 extends over 13 amino acids.

V is TRBV4-1 and J is TRBJ1-2, with D possibly TRBD1 on 5 matching bases. Germline CDR1 is MGHRA and CDR2 is YSYEKL. The V gene lost 0 bases and the J gene lost 4 bases, with 21 bases spanning the gap. The length of the CDR3 is 18 residues. The DNA of the CDR3 is TGCGCCAGCAGCCAAGATTTCGTGTCAGGGCTTCAGGGCTATGGCTACACCTTC. The encoded protein is CASSQDFVSGLQGYGYTF.

The chain carries TRBV7-9 and TRBJ1-1; the D is unclear. The germline CDR1 and CDR2 sequences are SEHNR and FQNEAQ (reference sequence). Trimming took 4 bases from V and 0 from J, leaving 6 bases between them. The CDR3 loop spans 13 amino acids. The CDR3 here is CASSYNLNTEAFF. CDR3 bases: TGTGCCAGCAGCTACAATTTGAACACTGAAGCTTTCTTT.

This sequence joins TRBV2 and TRBJ1-6; D may be TRBD1 (6 bases). CDR1 is SNHLY, CDR2 FYNNEI, per germline. Trimming left V 2 bases short and J 9 bases short, with 14 bases between. CDR3 length: 15 residues. CDR3 DNA sequence: TGTGCCAGCAGTGAATGGCAGGGGTTTGGTTCACCCCTCCACTTT. As protein: CASSEWQGFGSPLHF.

V and J are TRBV9 and TRBJ2-2; TRBD1 is a possible D gene (6 bases). The CDR3 extends over 16 amino acids. The germline V gene encodes CDR1 SGDLS and CDR2 YYNGEE. V lost 1 base, J lost 4 bases, and 14 bases lay in between. The CDR3 coding sequence is TGTGCCAGCAGCGTAACGGCAGGGGTTGTCACCGGGGAGCTGTTTTTT. Amino acids: CASSVTAGVVTGELFF.

This clone showed up just a few times. This chain links TRBV30 with TRBJ2-1; 9 bases fit TRBD2. Germline CDR1 GTSNPN, CDR2 SVGIG (reference sequence). The CDR3 extends over 17 amino acids. V lost 2 bases and J lost 3; bases outside the gene matches: 11. Here the CDR3 DNA reads TGTGCCTGGAGTAGGCCGGGACTAGCAGACGACTACAATGAGCAGTTCTTC. It codes for CAWSRPGLADDYNEQFF.

V usage is TRBV4-2 and J usage is TRBJ2-4, with D perhaps matching TRBD2 (5 bases). Between the trimmed V and J ends, which lost 3 bases and 0 bases, there was a span of 9 bases. Germline CDR1 and CDR2: LGHNA and YNFKEQ. The CDR3 runs to 15 residues. The CDR3 DNA sequence: TGTGCCAGCAGCCACGGCGGACTAGCCAAAAACATTCAGTACTTC. Translation: CASSHGGLAKNIQYF.

This clone has just one count. The chain has TRBV5-6 and TRBJ2-7, with D possibly matching TRBD1 (6 bases). The CDR3 length is 17 residues. Trimming cost V 2 bases and J 7 bases, with 25 bases left between them. Germline V gene lookup returns CDR1 SGHDT and CDR2 YYEEEE. CDR3 DNA sequence: TGTGCCAGCAGCTTAAAAGGTGGTCTAGGGGGTACGAGGGAGCAGTACTTC. This codes for CASSLKGGLGGTREQYF.

This chain joins TRBV28 and TRBJ2-1; D is unclear. V was clipped by 2 bases and J by 5 bases, with 7 bases between them. This CDR3 comprises 13 residues. CDR1 MDHEN and CDR2 SYDVKM come from the germline V gene. CDR3 sequence (DNA): TGTGCCAGCAGTTTAGGCGCTCACAATGAGCAGTTCTTC. It specifies CASSLGAHNEQFF.

The count of this clone is one. V usage is TRBV6-5 and J usage is TRBJ1-2; D gene ambiguous. Germline CDR1 and CDR2: MNHEY and SVGAGI. Trimming pared 4 bases from V and 1 base from J, leaving 10 bases between. The CDR3 length is 14 residues. CDR3 protein: CASSFGQDNYGYTF. The DNA for the CDR3 is TGTGCCAGCAGTTTCGGTCAGGATAACTATGGCTACACCTTC.

This chain uses TRBV28 with TRBJ2-3, with 13 bases aligning to TRBD2. The germline gives CDR1 MDHEN, CDR2 SYDVKM. V gave up 10 bases and J gave up 1 base; unmatched junction bases: 11. The CDR3 is 17 amino acids. The CDR3 reads CAIEGTSGKRGTDTQYF. CDR3 coding DNA: TGTGCCATCGAGGGGACTAGCGGGAAAAGGGGCACAGATACGCAGTATTTT. The variable domain in full, with the rest retrieved from reference TRBV28 and TRBJ2-3, is DVKVTQSSRYLVKRTGEKVFLECVQDMDHENMFWYRQDPGLGLRLIYFSYDVKMKEKGDIPEGYSVSREKKERFSLILESASTNQTSMYLCAIEGTSGKRGTDTQYFGPGTRLTVL.

The V and J genes are TRBV7-3 and TRBJ2-1; 9 bases agree with TRBD1. Germline V gene data show CDR1 as SGHTA and CDR2 as FQGTGA. Germline trimming cut 2 bases from V and 10 bases from J; bases unmatched to any gene: 6. CDR3 length equals 14 residues. The CDR3 loop reads CASSLGTGFGEQFF. The CDR3 nucleotides read TGTGCCAGCAGCTTAGGGACAGGGTTTGGGGAGCAGTTCTTC.

V and J are TRBV2 and TRBJ2-7, with D possibly matching TRBD2 (6 bases). V shed 2 bases and J shed 4 bases, with 9 bases lying between them. This CDR3 contains 13 residues. Germline V gene lookup returns CDR1 SNHLY and CDR2 FYNNEI. The CDR3: CASSEMGGYEQYF. The CDR3, as DNA: TGTGCCAGCAGTGAAATGGGAGGTTACGAGCAGTACTTC.

The chain recombines TRBV5-5 with TRBJ2-7, with a possible D match to TRBD2 (5 bases). The CDR3 runs to 15 residues. The germline gives CDR1 SGHKS, CDR2 YYEKEE (reference sequence). Trimming stripped 4 bases from V and 2 bases from J, with 16 bases between. In nucleotides, the CDR3 is TGTGCCAGCAGCCCGGGGATGTTCCAGCCCTACGAGCAGTACTTC. Amino acid sequence: CASSPGMFQPYEQYF.

The V and J genes are TRBV29-1 and TRBJ2-5, with TRBD1 matching 7 bases. This CDR3 region has 11 residues. Germline-derived CDR1 and CDR2 are SQVTM and ANQGSEA. V trimming: 6 bases; J trimming: 5 bases; junction bases outside the gene matches: 3. CDR3 sequence (DNA): TGCAGCGTAGACAGGGCTGAGACCCAGTACTTC. Amino acids: CSVDRAETQYF.

V usage is TRBV19 and J usage is TRBJ2-2; 8 bases are a match to TRBD2. The germline V gene has CDR1 LNHDA and CDR2 SQIVND (reference sequence). This CDR3 region has 17 residues. V lost 1 base and J lost 3; bases outside the gene matches: 7. The CDR3, as DNA: TGTGCCAGTAGTATAGGGGGAGCGGGAGTGGACACCGGGGAGCTGTTTTTT. Its protein is CASSIGGAGVDTGELFF.

The V and J genes are TRBV6-4 and TRBJ2-7; perhaps TRBD2 as D (5 bases). Trimming removed 6 bases from V and 5 bases from J, with 20 bases in between. The CDR3 totals 15 residues. The V gene's germline CDR1 is MRHNA and CDR2 SNTAGT. The CDR3 loop reads CASSATPTKEHEQYF. The CDR3 DNA reads as TGTGCCAGCAGCGCCACGCCGACTAAGGAGCACGAGCAGTACTTC.

The V call is TRBV13, the J call TRBJ2-1, with D possibly matching TRBD2 (5 bases). Looked up from germline, CDR1 is PRHDT and CDR2 is FYEKMQ (reference sequence). Trimming pared 5 bases from V and 4 bases from J, leaving 15 bases between. The CDR3 covers 15 residues. CDR3 DNA sequence: TGTGCCAGCAGCAGGACTCGACGAGGGTACAATGAGCAGTTCTTC. It yields the protein CASSRTRRGYNEQFF.

This clone has only a few counts. V is TRBV5-8 and J is TRBJ2-5, with D possibly being TRBD1 (6 bases). Trimming took 2 bases from V and 4 from J, leaving 12 bases between them. The CDR3 is made up of 14 amino acids. Germline V lookup: CDR1 SGHTS, CDR2 YDEGEE. CDR3 in amino acids: CASSFMGAGETQYF. Written as DNA, the CDR3 is TGTGCCAGCAGCTTTATGGGGGCCGGAGAGACCCAGTACTTC.

The V and J genes are TRBV19 and TRBJ1-1, with D tentatively TRBD1 (6 bases). The CDR3 is made up of 16 amino acids. The V end lost 6 bases, the J end lost 1 base, and 18 bases lay between the germline ends. Per germline, CDR1 LNHDA and CDR2 SQIVND (reference sequence). CDR3 in DNA: TGTGCCAGTAGATCTCTCGACAGGCCGGAGAACACTGAAGCTTTCTTT. Translated, it gives CASRSLDRPENTEAFF.

This chain uses TRBV5-1 with TRBJ2-1, with D unresolved. The CDR3 consists of 13 residues. Germline CDR1 is SGHRS and CDR2 is YFSETQ. V dropped 0 bases and J dropped 3 bases, with 4 bases sitting between them. The DNA for the CDR3 is TGCGCCAGCAGCTTGGATGGCTACAATGAGCAGTTCTTC. Its protein product is CASSLDGYNEQFF.

The V call is TRBV16, the J call TRBJ1-2; D not resolved. Germline loops: CDR1 KGHSY, CDR2 FQNENV. With 0 bases removed from V and 3 bases from J, the gap between germline ends came to 11 bases. The CDR3 is 15 residues long. The chain's CDR3 is CASSQSQMGDYGYTF. As DNA, the CDR3 is TGTGCCAGCAGCCAATCTCAGATGGGTGACTATGGCTACACCTTC.

The DNA for the CDR3 is TGTGCCAGCAGTTTATCGGACACCTACAATGAGCAGTTCTTC. Residues: CASSLSDTYNEQFF. The chain combines TRBV27 with TRBJ2-1; D is possibly TRBD1 (5 bases). The ends were cut back, 0 bases at V and 2 bases at J, with 5 bases in the middle. CDR3 length: 14 amino acids. The germline CDR1 and CDR2 sequences are MNHEY and SMNVEV (reference sequence).

The chain has TRBV7-9 and TRBJ1-2; D is undetermined. The CDR3 covers 14 residues. The V and J ends lost 1 base and 2 bases respectively, with 8 bases between them. Germline V gives CDR1 SEHNR, CDR2 FQNEAQ (reference sequence). The CDR3 bases are TGTGCCAGCAGCTTAGGCACGGGAAACTATGGCTACACCTTC. This translates into CASSLGTGNYGYTF.